What follows are 9 T cell receptor beta chains derived from one specimen sequenced in a study of blood T cell repertoires in COVID-19. Clones were read by immunoSEQ multiplex PCR, and TCRdb kept only the in-frame ones, dropping some. The table includes approximately 60,000 clones, 75% to 85% detected once. The sequenced sample was peripheral blood. The receptors stem from a human donor in a cohort sampled during active COVID-19.

This clone showed up just a few times. This rearrangement joins TRBV6-5 to TRBJ1-3; possible D gene TRBD1, 5 bases. The CDR3 loop spans 15 amino acids. Germline assignment: CDR1 MNHEY and CDR2 SVGAGI. Trimming stripped 5 bases from V and 0 bases from J, with 11 bases between. CDR3 residues: CASSPPGLSGNTIYF. The CDR3 DNA reads as TGTGCCAGCAGTCCACCGGGACTCTCTGGAAACACCATATATTTT.

This chain links TRBV7-8 with TRBJ2-1; 9 nucleotides match TRBD2. Germline lookup yields CDR1 SGHVS and CDR2 FQNEAQ. V lost 5 bases, J lost 6 bases, and 2 bases stayed unmatched. The CDR3 covers 13 residues. CDR3 region: CASSGRGGNEQFF. In DNA form, the CDR3 reads TGTGCCAGCAGCGGGCGGGGGGGCAATGAGCAGTTCTTC.

This chain connects TRBV5-8 to TRBJ1-5; 8 nucleotides match TRBD1. This CDR3 has 13 amino acids. Germline V gives CDR1 SGHTS, CDR2 YDEGEE. V gave up 4 bases and J gave up 5 bases; unmatched junction bases: 2. CDR3 nucleotide sequence: TGTGCCAGCAGCGGGGGACAGGATCAGCCCCAGCATTTT. Translated: CASSGGQDQPQHF.

The genes are TRBV9 and TRBJ2-1, with 7 bases matching TRBD1. This CDR3 contains 14 residues. Germline loops: CDR1 SGDLS, CDR2 YYNGEE. The trim removed 4 bases at V and 6 bases at J, leaving 7 bases unmatched. The CDR3 coding sequence is TGTGCCAGCAGCCCACAGACAGGGTTCAATGAGCAGTTCTTC. It specifies CASSPQTGFNEQFF.

The J gene is TRBJ1-2, the V gene TRBV19, with D maybe TRBD1 (5 bases). Germline assignment: CDR1 LNHDA and CDR2 SQIVND (reference sequence). The CDR3 consists of 15 residues. V lost 6 bases and J lost 3, with 17 bases in between. CDR3 amino acids: CASRSGGRLDYGYTF. The CDR3 DNA follows: TGTGCCAGTAGATCGGGGGGTCGGCTTGACTATGGCTACACCTTC. The whole variable domain, filled in from reference TRBV19 and TRBJ1-2, reads DGGITQSPKYLFRKEGQNVTLSCEQNLNHDAMYWYRQDPGQGLRLIYYSQIVNDFQKGDIAEGYSVSREKKESFPLTVTSAQKNPTAFYLCASRSGGRLDYGYTFGSGTRLTVV.

Points on this clone: The same CDR3 is also encoded by other DNA sequences in this sample. The chain is built from TRBV12-5 and TRBJ2-2; 9 bases agree with TRBD1. The ends lost 6 bases at V and 6 bases at J; junction bases unmatched: 8. CDR1 is LGHNT and CDR2 is FRNRAP in the germline V gene. The CDR3 loop spans 15 amino acids. The CDR3 DNA reads as TGTGCTAGTGGACTCGGGACAGGGCCCCCCGGGGAGCTGTTTTTT. This sequence encodes CASGLGTGPPGELFF.

J is TRBJ2-5 and V is TRBV28, with a weak D call TRBD2 (5 bases). Trimming took 6 bases from V and 4 from J, leaving 18 bases between them. Germline V lookup: CDR1 MDHEN, CDR2 SYDVKM. CDR3 length equals 15 residues. Here the CDR3 DNA reads TGTGCCAGCAGCTCCCCCGCGAGGGTGGGAGAGACCCAGTACTTC. The encoded protein is CASSSPARVGETQYF.

This clone occurred once. The chain combines TRBV27 with TRBJ1-5, with TRBD1 as a possible D gene (5 bases). Germline CDR1 and CDR2: MNHEY and SMNVEV (reference sequence). The CDR3 is 15 residues long. V lost 2 bases and J lost 1, with 9 bases in between. Written as DNA, the CDR3 is TGTGCCAGCAGTTTAAGGCGGGACAGCAATCAGCCCCAGCATTTT. It specifies CASSLRRDSNQPQHF.

The rearrangement joins TRBV19 to TRBJ2-2; 11 nucleotides match TRBD1. Germline-derived CDR1 and CDR2 are LNHDA and SQIVND (reference sequence). CDR3 length: 16 amino acids. The V gene end was trimmed by 5 bases and the J gene end by 4 bases; junction bases not matched to a gene: 6. CDR3 DNA: TGTGCCAGTAGTCTTTGGACAGGGGGCCGCACCGGGGAGCTGTTTTTT. Protein sequence: CASSLWTGGRTGELFF.